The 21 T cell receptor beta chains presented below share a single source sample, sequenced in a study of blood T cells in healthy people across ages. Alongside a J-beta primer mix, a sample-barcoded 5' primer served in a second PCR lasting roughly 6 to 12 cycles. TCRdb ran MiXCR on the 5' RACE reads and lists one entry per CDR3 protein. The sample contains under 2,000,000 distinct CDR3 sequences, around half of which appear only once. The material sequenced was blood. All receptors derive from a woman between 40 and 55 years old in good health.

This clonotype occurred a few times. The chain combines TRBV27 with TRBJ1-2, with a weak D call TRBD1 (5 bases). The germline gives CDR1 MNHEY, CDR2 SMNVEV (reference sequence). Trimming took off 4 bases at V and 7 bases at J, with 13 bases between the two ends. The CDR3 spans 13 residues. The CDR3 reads CASSSRQNSGYTF. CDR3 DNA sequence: TGTGCCAGCAGTTCCCGACAGAATAGTGGCTACACCTTC.

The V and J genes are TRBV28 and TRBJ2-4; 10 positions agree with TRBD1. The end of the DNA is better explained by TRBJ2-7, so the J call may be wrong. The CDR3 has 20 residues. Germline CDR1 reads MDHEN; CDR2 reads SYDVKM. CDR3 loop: CASSSRPGTGDLRGRFEQYF. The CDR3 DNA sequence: TGTGCCAGCAGTTCCCGACCGGGGACAGGGGATTTAAGGGGTCGTTTCGAGCAGTACTTC.

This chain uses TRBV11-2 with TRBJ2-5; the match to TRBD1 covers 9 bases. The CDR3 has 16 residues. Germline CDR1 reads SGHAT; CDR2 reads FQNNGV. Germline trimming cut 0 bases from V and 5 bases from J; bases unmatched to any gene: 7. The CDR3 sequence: CASSLERGTGRETQYF. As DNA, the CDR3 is TGTGCCAGCAGCTTAGAGAGGGGGACAGGGAGGGAGACCCAGTACTTC.

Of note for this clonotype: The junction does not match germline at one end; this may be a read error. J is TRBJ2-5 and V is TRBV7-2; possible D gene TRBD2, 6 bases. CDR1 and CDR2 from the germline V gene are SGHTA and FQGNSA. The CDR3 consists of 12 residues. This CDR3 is CASSSTGESQYF. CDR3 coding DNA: TGTGCCAGCAGCTCGACGGGGGAGAGCCAGTACTTC.

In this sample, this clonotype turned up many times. CDR3 DNA sequence: TGTGCCAGCAGTCCCAACACGGAGCGCACAGATACGCAGTATTTT. Translating it yields CASSPNTERTDTQYF. The chain joins TRBV28 to TRBJ2-3; no firm D call. The CDR3 contains 15 residues. Germline V lookup: CDR1 MDHEN, CDR2 SYDVKM. V lost 5 bases and J 1 base, leaving 13 bases between the germline ends.

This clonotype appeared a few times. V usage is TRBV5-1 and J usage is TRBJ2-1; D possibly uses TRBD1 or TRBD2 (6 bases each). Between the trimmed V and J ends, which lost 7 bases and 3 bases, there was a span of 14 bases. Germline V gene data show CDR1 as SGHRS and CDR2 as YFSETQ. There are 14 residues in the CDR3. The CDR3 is CASGKQGLYNEQFF. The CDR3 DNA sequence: TGCGCCAGCGGCAAACAGGGACTCTACAATGAGCAGTTCTTC.

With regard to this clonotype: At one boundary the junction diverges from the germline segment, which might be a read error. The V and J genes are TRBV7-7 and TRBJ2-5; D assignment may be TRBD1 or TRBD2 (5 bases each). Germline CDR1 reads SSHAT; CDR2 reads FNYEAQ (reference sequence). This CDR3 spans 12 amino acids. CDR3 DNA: TGTGCTAGCAGCTCAGTGACGGGACCCCAGTACTTC. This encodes CASSSVTGPQYF.

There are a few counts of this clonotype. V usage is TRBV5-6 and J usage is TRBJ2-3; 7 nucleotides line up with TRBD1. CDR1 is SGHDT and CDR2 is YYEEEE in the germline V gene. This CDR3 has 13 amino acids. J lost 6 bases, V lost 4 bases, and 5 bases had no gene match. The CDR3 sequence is CASSQTGYDTQYF. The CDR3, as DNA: TGTGCCAGCAGCCAGACAGGGTACGATACGCAGTATTTT.

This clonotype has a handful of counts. This CDR3 reads CSVSRTGVNEQFF. CDR3 nucleotides: TGCAGCGTTTCTCGGACAGGGGTAAATGAGCAGTTCTTC. The chain couples TRBV29-1 to TRBJ2-1, with 9 bases fitting TRBD1. Germline-derived CDR1 and CDR2 are SQVTM and ANQGSEA. The junction had 6 bases not matched to a gene; V was cut back by 5 bases and J by 7 bases. The CDR3 is 13 residues long.

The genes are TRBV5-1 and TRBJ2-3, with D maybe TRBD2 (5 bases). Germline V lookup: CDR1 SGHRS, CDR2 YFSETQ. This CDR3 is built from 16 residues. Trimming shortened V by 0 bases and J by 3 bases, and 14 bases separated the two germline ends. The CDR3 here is CASSLVGGYRTDTQYF. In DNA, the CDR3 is TGCGCCAGCAGCTTGGTCGGAGGCTATCGAACAGATACGCAGTATTTT. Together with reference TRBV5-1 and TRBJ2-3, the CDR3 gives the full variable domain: KAGVTQTPRYLIKTRGQQVTLSCSPISGHRSVSWYQQTPGQGLQFLFEYFSETQRNKGNFPGRFSGRQFSNSRSEMNVSTLELGDSALYLCASSLVGGYRTDTQYFGPGTRLTVL.

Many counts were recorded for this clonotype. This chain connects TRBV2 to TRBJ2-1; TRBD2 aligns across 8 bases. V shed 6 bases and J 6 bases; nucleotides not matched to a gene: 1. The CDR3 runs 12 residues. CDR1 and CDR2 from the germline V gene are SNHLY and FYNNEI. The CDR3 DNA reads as TGTGCCAGCAGAACTAGCGGCAATGAGCAGTTCTTC. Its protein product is CASRTSGNEQFF.

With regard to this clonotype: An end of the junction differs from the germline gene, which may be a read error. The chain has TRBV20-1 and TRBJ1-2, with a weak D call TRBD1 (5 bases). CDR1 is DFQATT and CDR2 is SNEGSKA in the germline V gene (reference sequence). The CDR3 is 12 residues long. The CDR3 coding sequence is TGCAGTGCTAGGGGGGGGAACTATGGCTGCACCTTC. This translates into CSARGGNYGCTF.

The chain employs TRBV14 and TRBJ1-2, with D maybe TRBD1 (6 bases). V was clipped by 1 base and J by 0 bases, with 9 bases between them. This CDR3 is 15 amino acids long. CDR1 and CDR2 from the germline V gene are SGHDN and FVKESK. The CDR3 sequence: CASSQATGTNYGYTF. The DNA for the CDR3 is TGTGCCAGCAGCCAAGCCACAGGGACTAACTATGGCTACACCTTC.

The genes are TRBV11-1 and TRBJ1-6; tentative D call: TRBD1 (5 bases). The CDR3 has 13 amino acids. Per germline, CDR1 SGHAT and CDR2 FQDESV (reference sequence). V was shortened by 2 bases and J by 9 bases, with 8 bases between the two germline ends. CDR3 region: CASSLYGGSPLHF. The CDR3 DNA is TGTGCCAGCAGCTTATACGGGGGTTCACCCCTCCACTTT.

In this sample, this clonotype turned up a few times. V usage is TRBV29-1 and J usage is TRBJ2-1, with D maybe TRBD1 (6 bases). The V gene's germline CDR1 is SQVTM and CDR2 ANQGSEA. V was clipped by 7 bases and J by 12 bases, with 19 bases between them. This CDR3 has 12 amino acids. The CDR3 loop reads CSAETTGLGQFF. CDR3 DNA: TGCAGCGCCGAAACAACAGGGTTAGGGCAGTTCTTC.

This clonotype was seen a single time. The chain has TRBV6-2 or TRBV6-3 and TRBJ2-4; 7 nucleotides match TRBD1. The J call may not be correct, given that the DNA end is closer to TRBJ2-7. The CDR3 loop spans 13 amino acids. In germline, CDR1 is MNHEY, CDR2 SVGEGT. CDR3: CASSGTAPYEQYF. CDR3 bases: TGTGCCAGCAGCGGGACAGCGCCCTACGAGCAGTACTTC.

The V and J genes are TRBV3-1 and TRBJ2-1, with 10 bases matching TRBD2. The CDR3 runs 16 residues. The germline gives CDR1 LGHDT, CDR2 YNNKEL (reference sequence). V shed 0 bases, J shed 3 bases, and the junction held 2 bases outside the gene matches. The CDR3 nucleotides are TGTGCCAGCAGCCAAGAAAGACTAGCGGGCTACAATGAGCAGTTCTTC. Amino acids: CASSQERLAGYNEQFF.

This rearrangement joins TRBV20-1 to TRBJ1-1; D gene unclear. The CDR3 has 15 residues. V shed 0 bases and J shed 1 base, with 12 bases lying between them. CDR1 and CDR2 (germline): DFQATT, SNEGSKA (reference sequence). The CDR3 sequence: CSARDSGQPNTEAFF. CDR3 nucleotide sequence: TGCAGTGCTAGAGATTCCGGCCAACCGAACACTGAAGCTTTCTTT.

CDR3 amino acids: CASRLKGQGSTYEQYF. CDR3 bases: TGTGCCAGCAGATTAAAGGGACAGGGCAGTACCTACGAGCAGTACTTC. The chain is built from TRBV7-2 and TRBJ2-7, with TRBD1 matching over 9 bases. Unmatched junction bases numbered 11, after V lost 6 bases and J lost 2 bases. CDR3 length: 16 residues. Germline-derived CDR1 and CDR2 are SGHTA and FQGNSA.

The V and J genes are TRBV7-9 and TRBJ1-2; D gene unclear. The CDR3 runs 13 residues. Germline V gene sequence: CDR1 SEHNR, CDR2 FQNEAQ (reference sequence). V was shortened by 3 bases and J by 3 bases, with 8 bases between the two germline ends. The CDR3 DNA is TGTGCCAGCAGCTTTGAAGCCCACTATGGCTACACCTTC. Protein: CASSFEAHYGYTF. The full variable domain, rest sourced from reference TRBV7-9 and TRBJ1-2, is DTGVSQNPRHKITKRGQNVTFRCDPISEHNRLYWYRQTLGQGPEFLTYFQNEAQLEKSRLLSDRFSAERPKGSFSTLEIQRTEQGDSAMYLCASSFEAHYGYTFGSGTRLTVV.

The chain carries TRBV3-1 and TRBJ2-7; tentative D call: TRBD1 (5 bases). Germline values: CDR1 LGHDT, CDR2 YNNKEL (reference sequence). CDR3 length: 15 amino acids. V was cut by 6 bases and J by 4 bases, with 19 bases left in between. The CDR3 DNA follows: TGTGCCAGCAGTCCGGTAAGACAGCCCTTGTACGAGCAGTACTTC. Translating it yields CASSPVRQPLYEQYF.